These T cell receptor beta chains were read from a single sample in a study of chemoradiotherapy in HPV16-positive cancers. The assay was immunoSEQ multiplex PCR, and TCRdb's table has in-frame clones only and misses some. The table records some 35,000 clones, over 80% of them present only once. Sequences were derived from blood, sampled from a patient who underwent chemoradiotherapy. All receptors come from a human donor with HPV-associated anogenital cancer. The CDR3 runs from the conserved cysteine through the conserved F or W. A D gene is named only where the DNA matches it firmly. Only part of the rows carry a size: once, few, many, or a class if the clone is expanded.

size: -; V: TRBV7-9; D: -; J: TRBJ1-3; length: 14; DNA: TGTGCCAGCAGCCGGGGGAGCTCTGGAAACACCATATATTTT; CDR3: CASSRGSSGNTIYF
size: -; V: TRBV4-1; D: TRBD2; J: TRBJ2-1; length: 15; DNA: TGCGCCAGCAGCCAAAGGCTAGCGGTGGATGGTGAGCAGTTCTTC; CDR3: CASSQRLAVDGEQFF
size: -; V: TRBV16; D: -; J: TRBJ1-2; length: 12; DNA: TGTGCCAGCAGCCCCGCTAACTATGGCTACACCTTC; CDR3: CASSPANYGYTF
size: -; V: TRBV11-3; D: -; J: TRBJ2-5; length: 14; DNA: TGTGCCAGCAGCTTAGGGGAACTCGGGGAGACCCAGTACTTC; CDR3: CASSLGELGETQYF
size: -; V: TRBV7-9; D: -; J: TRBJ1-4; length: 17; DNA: TGTGCCAGCAGCCCTCTCAAGGGAGGAGATCCTAATGAAAAACTGTTTTTT; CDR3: CASSPLKGGDPNEKLFF
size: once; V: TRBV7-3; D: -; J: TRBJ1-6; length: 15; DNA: TGTGCCAGCAGCTTGGATCCGGCGAAGAATTCACCCCTCCACTTT; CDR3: CASSLDPAKNSPLHF
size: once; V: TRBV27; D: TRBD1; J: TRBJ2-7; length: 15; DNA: TGTGCCAGCGGACGCCGGGACAGCTTCACCTACGAGCAGTACTTC; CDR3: CASGRRDSFTYEQYF
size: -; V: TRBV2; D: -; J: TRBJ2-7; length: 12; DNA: TGTGCCACCACTCCTGAACCCTACGAGCAGTACTTC; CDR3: CATTPEPYEQYF
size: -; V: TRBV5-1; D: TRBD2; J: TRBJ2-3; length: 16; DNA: TGCGCCAGCAGCCAAGGGCTAGCGGGGGCCGGCGATACGCAGTATTTT; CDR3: CASSQGLAGAGDTQYF
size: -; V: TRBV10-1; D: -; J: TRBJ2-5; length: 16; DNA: TGCGCCAGCAGTGAGCGCGGAAAGGGGAGCGGGGAGACCCAGTACTTC; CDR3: CASSERGKGSGETQYF
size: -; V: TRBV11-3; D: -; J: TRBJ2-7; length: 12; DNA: TGTGCATACAGCGTAAACTCCTACGAGCAGTACTTC; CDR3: CAYSVNSYEQYF
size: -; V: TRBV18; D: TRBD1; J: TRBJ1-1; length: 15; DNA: TGTGCCAGCTCACCGCCCACAGGGGCCATAGGGGAAGCTTTCTTT; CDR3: CASSPPTGAIGEAFF
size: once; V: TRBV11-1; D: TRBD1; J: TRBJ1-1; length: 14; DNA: TGTGCCAGCAGTCCGGACAGGGCCACTTTTGAAGCTTTCTTT; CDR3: CASSPDRATFEAFF
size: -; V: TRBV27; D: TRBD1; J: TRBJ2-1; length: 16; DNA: TGTGCCAGCAGTTTATGGGGACAGGGAAGGGGCAATGAGCAGTTCTTC; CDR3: CASSLWGQGRGNEQFF
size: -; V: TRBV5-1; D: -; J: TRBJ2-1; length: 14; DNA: TGCGCCAGCAGCCAACGGGGGGCCCTTAACGAGCAGTTCTTC; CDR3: CASSQRGALNEQFF
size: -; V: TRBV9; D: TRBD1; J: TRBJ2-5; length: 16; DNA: TGTGCCAGCAGCGTAGCTCTGGGACAGGGACTAGAGACCCAGTACTTC; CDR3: CASSVALGQGLETQYF
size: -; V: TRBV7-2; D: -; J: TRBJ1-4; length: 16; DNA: TGTGCCAGCAGCTTAGGGGCCGGCCCTGTGGGTGAAAAACTGTTTTTT; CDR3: CASSLGAGPVGEKLFF
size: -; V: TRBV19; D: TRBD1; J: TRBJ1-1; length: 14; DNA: TGTGCCAGTAGAAGCGGACAGGTAAGGGCTGAAGCTTTCTTT; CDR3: CASRSGQVRAEAFF
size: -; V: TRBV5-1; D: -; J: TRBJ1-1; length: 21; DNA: TGCGCCAGCAGCTTGGCTGGACTCGGGGGGAAAAACGTTCGGGGGAACACTGAAGCTTTCTTT; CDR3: CASSLAGLGGKNVRGNTEAFF
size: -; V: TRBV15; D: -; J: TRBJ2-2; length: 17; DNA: TGTGCCACCAGCAGAGATATGAGGGGTCGGCACACCGGGGAGCTGTTTTTT; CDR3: CATSRDMRGRHTGELFF
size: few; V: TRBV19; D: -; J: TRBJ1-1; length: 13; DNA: TGTGCCAGTGCGGGATTTCAAGCCACTGAAGCTTTCTTT; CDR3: CASAGFQATEAFF
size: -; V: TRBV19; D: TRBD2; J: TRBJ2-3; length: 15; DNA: TGTGCCAGTAGTAAGGGAGCGGGGGTCCGGGGTACGCAGTATTTT; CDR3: CASSKGAGVRGTQYF
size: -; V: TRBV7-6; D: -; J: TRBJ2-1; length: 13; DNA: TGTGCCAGCAGCCTTGGACTTTACAATGAGCAGTTCTTC; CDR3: CASSLGLYNEQFF
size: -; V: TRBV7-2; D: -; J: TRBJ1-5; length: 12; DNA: TGTGCCAGCAGCTTAGAAGTGCAAGCCCAGCATTTT; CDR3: CASSLEVQAQHF
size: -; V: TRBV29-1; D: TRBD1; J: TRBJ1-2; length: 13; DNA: TGCAGCGTTGGGGGTGGGACAGGTGGAGGCTACACCTTC; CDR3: CSVGGGTGGGYTF
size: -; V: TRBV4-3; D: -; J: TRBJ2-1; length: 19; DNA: TGCGCCAGCAGCCAAGACCTTCTCGCGGTCGGCGGCCTCTACAATGAGCAGTTCTTC; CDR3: CASSQDLLAVGGLYNEQFF
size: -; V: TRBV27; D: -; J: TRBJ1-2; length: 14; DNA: TGTGCCAGCAGTTTATATGGGGCTTTCTATGGCTACACCTTC; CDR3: CASSLYGAFYGYTF
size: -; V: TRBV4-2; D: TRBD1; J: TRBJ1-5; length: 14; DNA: TGTGCCAGCAGCCAGCGACAGGGCCGGGAGCCCCAGCATTTT; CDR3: CASSQRQGREPQHF
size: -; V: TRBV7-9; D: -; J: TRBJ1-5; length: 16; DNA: TGTGCCAGCAGCTTGGGGGCAGGCTATAGCAATCAGCCCCAGCATTTT; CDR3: CASSLGAGYSNQPQHF
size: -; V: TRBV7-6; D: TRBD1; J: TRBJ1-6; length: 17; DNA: TGTGCCAGCAGCTTGACAGGGTCCTTCTCCTATAATTCACCCCTCCACTTT; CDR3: CASSLTGSFSYNSPLHF
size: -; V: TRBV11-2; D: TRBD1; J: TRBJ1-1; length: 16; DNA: TGTGCCAGCAGCTTCGGCCTGGGACAGGGGAGTCCTGAAGCTTTCTTT; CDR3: CASSFGLGQGSPEAFF
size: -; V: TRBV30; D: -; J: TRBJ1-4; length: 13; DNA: TGTGCCTGGAGTAGGGAGTTGGGCGAAAAACTGTTTTTT; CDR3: CAWSRELGEKLFF
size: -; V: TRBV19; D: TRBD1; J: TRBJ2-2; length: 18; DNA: TGTGCCAGTAGCCTTCTTCCAGGGGGCGGCGTCAGCACCGGGGAGCTGTTTTTT; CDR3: CASSLLPGGGVSTGELFF
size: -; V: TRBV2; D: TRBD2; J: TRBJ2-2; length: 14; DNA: TGTGCCAGCAGTGAACTAGCGGCCTCCGGGGAGCTGTTTTTT; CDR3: CASSELAASGELFF
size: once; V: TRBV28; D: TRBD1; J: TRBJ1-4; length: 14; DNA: TGTGCCAGCAGTCCGGGACAGTATAATGAAAAACTGTTTTTT; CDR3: CASSPGQYNEKLFF
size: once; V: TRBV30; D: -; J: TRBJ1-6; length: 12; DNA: TGTGCCTGGAGTTACAGGGTGTCGGCCCTCCACTTT; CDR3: CAWSYRVSALHF